Shown below are 4 T cell receptor beta chains from a single sample sequenced in a study of vaccination effects on CD4 cells after COVID-19. Measured with immunoSEQ multiplex PCR; TCRdb has only the in-frame clones, and not every one. The sample yields over 55,000 clones, about 79% seen once. For these TCRs, the target antigens are not known. Using viral peptide pools, the ViraFEST assay grew out antigen-specific CD4+ T cells prior to sequencing. Scientists isolated CD4+ T cells after a roughly ten-day culture period ended. All vaccine recipients tested negative for nucleocapsid antibodies and had never contracted SARS-CoV-2 infection. Source: CD4+ T cells from PBMCs cultured with HCoV-OC43 spike peptides, taken before COVID-19 vaccination. Described subset: HCoV-OC43 spike overlapping peptide pool stimulation. These receptors were obtained from a human donor who received a COVID-19 vaccine.

The rearrangement joins TRBV5-1 to TRBJ1-1; D not certain. CDR3 size: 14 residues. V lost 0 bases and J 12 bases, leaving 18 bases between the germline ends. Looked up from germline, CDR1 is SGHRS and CDR2 is YFSETQ. CDR3 sequence reads: CASSLDRRVTLSFF. Written as DNA, the CDR3 is TGCGCCAGCAGCTTGGACCGAAGGGTCACCCTTTCTTTCTTT.

This clone was counted a few times. The rearrangement uses TRBV10-3 and TRBJ1-3; D is uncertain. The CDR3 is made up of 11 amino acids. Germline V gene data show CDR1 as ENHRY and CDR2 as SYGVKD. Trimming left V 0 bases short and J 8 bases short, with 2 bases between. CDR3 region: CAISESYTIYF. The CDR3 region has the DNA TGTGCCATCAGTGAGTCTTACACCATATATTTT.

This chain connects TRBV24-1 to TRBJ2-3, with 9 bases that match TRBD1. Germline V gives CDR1 KGHDR, CDR2 SFDVKD. The CDR3 totals 16 residues. J lost 2 bases, V lost 3 bases, and 5 bases had no gene match. The DNA of the CDR3 is TGTGCCACCAGTGATGCGACAGGGGGTTCCACAGATACGCAGTATTTT. It is translated as CATSDATGGSTDTQYF.

This sequence joins TRBV6-5 and TRBJ1-4, with D uncertain. Deletions cut 2 bases from V and 8 bases from J, with 3 bases between. There are 11 residues in the CDR3. From germline, CDR1 is MNHEY and CDR2 SVGAGI. The CDR3 sequence is CASSYKEKLFF. DNA for the CDR3: TGTGCCAGCAGTTACAAGGAAAAACTGTTTTTT.